The 15 T cell receptor beta chains reported below all come from one sample, sequenced in a study of CD4 T cells in relation to SARS-CoV-2 and coronaviruses. The table came from immunoSEQ multiplex PCR; TCRdb's copy has only in-frame clones and leaves some out. The sample comprises about 64,000 clones, roughly 93% of which are singletons, and 0.14% rests with the top ten. Before the COVID-19 pandemic, during about 2010-2019, CD4+ T cells were taken from unexposed donors. The sample comprised naive CD4+ T cells from PBMCs. Described subset: naive CD4+ T cells isolated by negative enrichment. The receptor set was obtained from a human donor in good health.

This chain connects TRBV6-1 to TRBJ2-5; tentative D call: TRBD1 (6 bases). V shed 2 bases and J shed 2 bases, with 15 bases lying between them. The CDR3 totals 16 residues. Germline CDR1 is MNHNS and CDR2 is SASEGT. The CDR3 is CASSEKDSFPQETQYF. Written as DNA, the CDR3 is TGTGCCAGCAGTGAAAAGGACAGTTTCCCTCAAGAGACCCAGTACTTC.

This clone has only one observation. The J gene is TRBJ2-1, the V gene TRBV14; no clear D. The CDR3 is 14 amino acids. Germline V lookup: CDR1 SGHDN, CDR2 FVKESK. V was trimmed by 2 bases and J by 4 bases, leaving 9 bases between them. The CDR3: CASSQNHLYNEQFF. The CDR3 DNA is TGTGCCAGCAGCCAAAACCATTTATACAATGAGCAGTTCTTC.

This chain connects TRBV28 to TRBJ1-5; 12 nucleotides line up with TRBD1. With 8 bases clipped from V and 7 bases from J, the junction kept 6 bases outside the gene matches. CDR3 length: 14 residues. Germline CDR1 MDHEN, CDR2 SYDVKM. The CDR3: CASGGQGAAQPQHF. CDR3 coding DNA: TGTGCCAGCGGGGGACAGGGGGCAGCCCAGCCCCAGCATTTT.

The chain recombines TRBV5-1 with TRBJ2-3; D is tentatively TRBD1 or TRBD2 (6 bases each). V gave up 0 bases and J gave up 4 bases, with 12 bases separating them. This CDR3 contains 15 residues. Looked up from germline, CDR1 is SGHRS and CDR2 is YFSETQ. The CDR3 region has the DNA TGCGCCAGCAGCTTGGTTCCGGGGGCCCCAGATACGCAGTATTTT. Translation: CASSLVPGAPDTQYF.

The chain has TRBV19 and TRBJ1-1; TRBD1 is a possible D gene (5 bases). The CDR3 contains 13 residues. The germline V gene encodes CDR1 LNHDA and CDR2 SQIVND (reference sequence). With 4 bases removed from V and 7 bases from J, the gap between germline ends came to 13 bases. The CDR3 protein is CASSTGLKREAFF. The CDR3 region has the DNA TGTGCCAGTAGTACGGGACTGAAGCGTGAAGCTTTCTTT.

The chain combines TRBV19 with TRBJ1-4; TRBD1 matches 8 bases. The CDR3 spans 15 residues. Germline V gene data show CDR1 as LNHDA and CDR2 as SQIVND (reference sequence). V lost 3 bases and J lost 10; bases outside the gene matches: 10. Here the CDR3 reads CASSITGTGRGKLFF. CDR3 sequence (DNA): TGTGCCAGTAGTATCACCGGGACAGGAAGGGGAAAACTGTTTTTT. Full variable domain (rest looked up from reference TRBV19 and TRBJ1-4): DGGITQSPKYLFRKEGQNVTLSCEQNLNHDAMYWYRQDPGQGLRLIYYSQIVNDFQKGDIAEGYSVSREKKESFPLTVTSAQKNPTAFYLCASSITGTGRGKLFFGSGTQLSVL.

The V and J genes are TRBV6-5 and TRBJ1-1; TRBD1 agrees at 7 bases. Germline loops: CDR1 MNHEY, CDR2 SVGAGI. This CDR3 spans 13 amino acids. The V segment lost 4 bases and the J segment 5 bases; nucleotides outside the gene matches: 4. This CDR3 is CASSSYRGTEAFF. DNA of the CDR3: TGTGCCAGCAGTTCATACAGGGGTACTGAAGCTTTCTTT.

The CDR3 nucleotides are TGTGCCAGCAGGGGGGACAGGGGAAACACCGGGGAGCTGTTTTTT. Translation: CASRGDRGNTGELFF. The rearrangement uses TRBV2 and TRBJ2-2; 10 bases match TRBD1. V shed 6 bases and J 2 bases; nucleotides not matched to a gene: 3. CDR1 is SNHLY and CDR2 is FYNNEI in the germline V gene. The CDR3 spans 15 residues.

The chain combines TRBV11-2 with TRBJ2-2, with D perhaps being TRBD1 or TRBD2 (5 bases each). Germline CDR1 and CDR2: SGHAT and FQNNGV. CDR3 size: 19 residues. V was pared by 5 bases and J by 0 bases, with 22 bases between. The CDR3 is CASSERGRAYTANTGELFF. CDR3 sequence (DNA): TGTGCCAGCAGCGAGAGGGGCAGGGCCTATACTGCGAACACCGGGGAGCTGTTTTTT.

The chain couples TRBV7-9 to TRBJ2-3; TRBD2 is a possible D gene (5 bases). This CDR3 contains 15 residues. CDR1 is SEHNR and CDR2 is FQNEAQ in the germline V gene (reference sequence). V dropped 7 bases and J dropped 0 bases, with 14 bases sitting between them. The CDR3 loop reads CASILGADSTDTQYF. CDR3 bases: TGTGCCAGCATCCTCGGAGCGGATAGCACAGATACGCAGTATTTT.

The rearrangement links TRBV18 to TRBJ1-1; D not certain. The CDR3 runs to 14 residues. Germline V gives CDR1 KGHSH, CDR2 LQKENI. Deletions cut 3 bases from V and 7 bases from J, with 15 bases between. This CDR3 is CASSPSTLQVEAFF. The CDR3 DNA is TGTGCCAGCTCACCCTCAACACTTCAAGTTGAAGCTTTCTTT. The full variable domain, rest sourced from reference TRBV18 and TRBJ1-1, is NAGVMQNPRHLVRRRGQEARLRCSPMKGHSHVYWYRQLPEEGLKFMVYLQKENIIDESGMPKERFSAEFPKEGPSILRIQQVVRGDSAAYFCASSPSTLQVEAFFGQGTRLTVV.

The chain recombines TRBV9 with TRBJ2-1; 10 bases fit TRBD2. J lost 6 bases, V lost 8 bases, and 11 bases had no gene match. Germline CDR1 and CDR2: SGDLS and YYNGEE. The CDR3 totals 15 residues. The chain's CDR3 is CASTLLASGSNEQFF. DNA of the CDR3: TGTGCCAGTACCCTCCTGGCTAGCGGGAGCAATGAGCAGTTCTTC.

Details on this clone: Other DNA sequences in this specimen translate into the identical CDR3. The genes are TRBV5-1 and TRBJ2-3; D is undetermined. This CDR3 contains 12 residues. Trimming cost V 0 bases and J 6 bases, with 5 bases left between them. Germline lookup yields CDR1 SGHRS and CDR2 YFSETQ. The CDR3 loop reads CASSLGLDTQYF. Written as DNA, the CDR3 is TGCGCCAGCAGCTTGGGACTCGATACGCAGTATTTT. Drawing the rest from reference TRBV5-1 and TRBJ2-3, the complete variable domain is KAGVTQTPRYLIKTRGQQVTLSCSPISGHRSVSWYQQTPGQGLQFLFEYFSETQRNKGNFPGRFSGRQFSNSRSEMNVSTLELGDSALYLCASSLGLDTQYFGPGTRLTVL.

This rearrangement joins TRBV7-9 to TRBJ2-5; maybe TRBD1 (5 bases). There are 16 residues in the CDR3. Trimming left V 2 bases short and J 2 bases short, with 15 bases between. Germline V gene lookup returns CDR1 SEHNR and CDR2 FQNEAQ (reference sequence). CDR3 nucleotides: TGTGCCAGCAGCTTACTTGAATCCAGGACACAAGAGACCCAGTACTTC. The encoded protein is CASSLLESRTQETQYF.

The chain has TRBV24-1 and TRBJ2-2; D may be TRBD2 (6 bases). The germline V gene encodes CDR1 KGHDR and CDR2 SFDVKD. With 0 bases removed from V and 4 bases from J, the gap between germline ends came to 11 bases. The CDR3 covers 16 residues. The CDR3 spells CATSDLVGRGTGELFF. The CDR3 DNA follows: TGTGCCACCAGTGATTTGGTCGGGAGAGGCACCGGGGAGCTGTTTTTT.